This is a list of T cell receptor beta chains from one sample in a study of blood T cell repertoires in COVID-19. Clones were sequenced by immunoSEQ multiplex PCR, and TCRdb holds only the in-frame ones, with some missing. Altogether roughly 440,000 clones are present, around 88% being singletons, with the ten largest covering around 13%. The source material was peripheral blood. Receptors were obtained from a woman aged 50 to 60 with COVID-19, enrolled during active disease. Both conserved end residues are trimmed from each CDR3. Not all rows give a size; the values are once, few, many and, for expanded clones, a class.

TRBV2	-	TRBJ1-2	ASSGLTGGDYGYT
TRBV27	-	TRBJ2-7	ASSSRDRATYEQY
TRBV2	-	TRBJ1-1	ASSAGTGANLGGAF
TRBV5-1	-	TRBJ1-1	ASSLKGAGSNDEAF
TRBV5-4	-	TRBJ2-5	ASRSEAGGETQY
TRBV5-6	-	TRBJ1-2	ASSLSGGIGYGYT
TRBV28	-	TRBJ1-5	ASWTGGYSNQPQH
TRBV5-8	-	TRBJ2-3	ASSSRIATQY
TRBV4-1	-	TRBJ1-2	ASSQGTGDVYGYT
TRBV5-5	-	TRBJ2-7	ASTPGTGTGEQY
TRBV5-1	-	TRBJ1-1	ASSLQGTEAF
TRBV27	once	TRBJ2-3	ASSVGLVTDTQY
TRBV2	-	TRBJ2-7	ASSPEGRGTEQY
TRBV5-4	-	TRBJ2-1	ASSLPGSGGFNEQF
TRBV12-3/TRBV12-4	-	TRBJ1-2	ASSLGAHYGYT
TRBV6-2/TRBV6-3	once	TRBJ2-5	ASSVVEGGGRETQY
TRBV10-3	-	TRBJ2-2	AISEGTSGARMNTGELF
TRBV12-5	-	TRBJ2-4	ASSRGGAKNIQY
TRBV6-1	-	TRBJ1-1	ASSDRGKTEAF
TRBV27	-	TRBJ2-7	AGAQGIPHEQY
TRBV29-1	-	TRBJ2-3	STRSTDTQY
TRBV28	-	TRBJ1-5	ASYTGSQPQH
TRBV29-1	-	TRBJ1-1	SVEGHQNTEAF
TRBV6-5	-	TRBJ1-3	AGRQGLGNTIY
TRBV5-5	-	TRBJ1-5	ASSLEGADQPQH
TRBV25-1	-	TRBJ1-2	ASSEITGTAANYGYT
TRBV7-9	once	TRBJ2-7	ASSSPPTYEQY
TRBV12-5	-	TRBJ2-5	ASGLGRTTSGGFGGQETQY
TRBV6-4	-	TRBJ2-7	ASSPRLAGGSYEQY
TRBV5-4	-	TRBJ1-6	ASSLGEGGAYNSPLH
TRBV4-2	once	TRBJ2-4	ASRLSGGALAKNIQY
TRBV7-3	-	TRBJ2-3	ASSLGGWRDTQY
TRBV7-2	once	TRBJ2-3	ASSPRGLNTDTQY
TRBV5-6	-	TRBJ1-1	ASSTPGTENLNTEAF
TRBV6-5	-	TRBJ1-1	ASSYASQATEAF
TRBV12-3/TRBV12-4	-	TRBJ1-6	ASSANSNSPLH
TRBV7-9	-	TRBJ1-1	ASSPTGLRAF
TRBV27	few	TRBJ1-2	ASSLSYRDRLDYGYT
TRBV30	once	TRBJ1-5	AWSVRDNQPQH
TRBV7-9	-	TRBJ2-7	ASSLSTGDEQY
TRBV5-1	-	TRBJ2-7	ASSPAGGRSFEQY
TRBV29-1	-	TRBJ2-7	SVESMEREQY
TRBV19	-	TRBJ2-1	ASSTAGSYNEQF
TRBV30	-	TRBJ1-2	AWSATVGSGYT